The clone carrying this T cell receptor (beta chain) appeared once. This sample was taken from a study of cytomegalovirus exposure and HLA in healthy donors. The PCR ran on 60 Vbeta and 13 Jbeta primers. This table comes from immunoSEQ multiplex PCR, and its TCRdb copy is limited to in-frame clones, with some not included. The sample includes tens of thousands of clones, around 78% of them seen just once. CDR1 and CDR2 (germline): LGHNT, FRNRAP. J gave up 7 bases and V 5 bases, and 8 bases lay outside the gene matches. The CDR3 has 15 amino acids. Sequencing was performed on PBMCs. The chain combines TRBV12-5 with TRBJ2-3, with 11 bases fitting TRBD2. The receptor comes from a man aged 50-59 years in good health and CMV-seronegative. The DNA for the CDR3 is TGTGCTAGTGGTAATAGCGGGGGGGCTATAAATACGCAGTATTTT. Its translation: CASGNSGGAINTQYF.